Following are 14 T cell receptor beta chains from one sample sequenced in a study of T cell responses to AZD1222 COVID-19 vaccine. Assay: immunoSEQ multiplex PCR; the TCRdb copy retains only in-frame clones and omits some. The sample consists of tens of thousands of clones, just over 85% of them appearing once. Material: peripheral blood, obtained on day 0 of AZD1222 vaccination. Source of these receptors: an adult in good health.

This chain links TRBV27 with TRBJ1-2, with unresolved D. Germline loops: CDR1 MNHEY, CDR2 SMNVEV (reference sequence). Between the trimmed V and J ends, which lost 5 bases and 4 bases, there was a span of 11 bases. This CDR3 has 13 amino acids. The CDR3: CASSPRPLYGYTF. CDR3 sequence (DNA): TGTGCCAGCAGTCCCAGACCGCTCTATGGCTACACCTTC.

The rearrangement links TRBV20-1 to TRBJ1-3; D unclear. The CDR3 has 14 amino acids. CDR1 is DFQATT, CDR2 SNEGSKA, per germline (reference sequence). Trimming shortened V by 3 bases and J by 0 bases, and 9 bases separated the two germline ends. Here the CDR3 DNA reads TGCAGTGCTAGTCACGGGAGCTCTGGAAACACCATATATTTT. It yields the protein CSASHGSSGNTIYF.

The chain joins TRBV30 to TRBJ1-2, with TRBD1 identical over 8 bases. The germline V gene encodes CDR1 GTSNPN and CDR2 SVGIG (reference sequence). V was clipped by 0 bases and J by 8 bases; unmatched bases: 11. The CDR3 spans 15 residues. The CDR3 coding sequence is TGTGCCTGGAGTGTACCCAGGGGGCCTTCTGACGGCTACACCTTC. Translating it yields CAWSVPRGPSDGYTF.

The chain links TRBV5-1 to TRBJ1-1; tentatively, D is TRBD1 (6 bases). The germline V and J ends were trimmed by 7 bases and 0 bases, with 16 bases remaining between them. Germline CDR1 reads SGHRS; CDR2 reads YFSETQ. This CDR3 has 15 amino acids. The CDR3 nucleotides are TGCGCCAGCCACCGACAGGAGGCTCTGAACACTGAAGCTTTCTTT. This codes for CASHRQEALNTEAFF. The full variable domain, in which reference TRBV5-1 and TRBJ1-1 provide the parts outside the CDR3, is KAGVTQTPRYLIKTRGQQVTLSCSPISGHRSVSWYQQTPGQGLQFLFEYFSETQRNKGNFPGRFSGRQFSNSRSEMNVSTLELGDSALYLCASHRQEALNTEAFFGQGTRLTVV.

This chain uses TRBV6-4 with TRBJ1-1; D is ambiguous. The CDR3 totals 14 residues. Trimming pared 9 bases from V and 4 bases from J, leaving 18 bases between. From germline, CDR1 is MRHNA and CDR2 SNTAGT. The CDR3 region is CASLQTQGSTEAFF. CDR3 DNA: TGTGCCAGTCTCCAGACCCAAGGGTCCACTGAAGCTTTCTTT.

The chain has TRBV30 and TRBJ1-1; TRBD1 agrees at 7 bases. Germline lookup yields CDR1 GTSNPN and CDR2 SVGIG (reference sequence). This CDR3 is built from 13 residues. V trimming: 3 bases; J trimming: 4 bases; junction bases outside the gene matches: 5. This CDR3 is CAWRDREATEAFF. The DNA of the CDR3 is TGTGCCTGGAGAGACAGGGAAGCCACTGAAGCTTTCTTT.

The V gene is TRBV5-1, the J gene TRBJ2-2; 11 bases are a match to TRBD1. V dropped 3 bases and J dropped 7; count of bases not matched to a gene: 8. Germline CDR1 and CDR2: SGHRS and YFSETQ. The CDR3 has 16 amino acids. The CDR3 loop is CASSSLPGQGDGELFF. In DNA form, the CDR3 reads TGCGCCAGCAGCTCACTACCGGGACAGGGGGACGGGGAGCTGTTTTTT.

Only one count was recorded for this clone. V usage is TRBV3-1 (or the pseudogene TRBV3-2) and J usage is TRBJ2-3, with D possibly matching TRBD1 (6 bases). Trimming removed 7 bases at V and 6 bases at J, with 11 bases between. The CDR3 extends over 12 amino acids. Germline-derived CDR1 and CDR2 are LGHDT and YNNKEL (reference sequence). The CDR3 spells CASNTGLDTQYF. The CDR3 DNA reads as TGTGCCAGCAACACAGGGCTCGATACGCAGTATTTT.

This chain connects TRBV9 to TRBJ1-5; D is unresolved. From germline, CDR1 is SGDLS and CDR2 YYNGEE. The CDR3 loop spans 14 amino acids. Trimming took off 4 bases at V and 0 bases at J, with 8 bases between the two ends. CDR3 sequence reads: CASSTQDSNQPQHF. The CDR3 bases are TGTGCCAGCAGCACGCAGGATAGCAATCAGCCCCAGCATTTT.

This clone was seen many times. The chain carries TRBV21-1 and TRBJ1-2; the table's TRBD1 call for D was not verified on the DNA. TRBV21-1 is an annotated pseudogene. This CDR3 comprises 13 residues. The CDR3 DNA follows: TGTGCCAGCAGCAAAGCAGGGGTGAATGGCTACACCTTC. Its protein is CASSKAGVNGYTF.

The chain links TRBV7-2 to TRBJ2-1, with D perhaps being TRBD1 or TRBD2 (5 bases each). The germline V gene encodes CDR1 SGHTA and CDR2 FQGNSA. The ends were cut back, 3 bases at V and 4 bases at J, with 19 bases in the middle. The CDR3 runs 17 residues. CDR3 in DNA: TGTGCCAGCAGCTTGTCCGTGGGACCCTACAAATACAATGAGCAGTTCTTC. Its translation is CASSLSVGPYKYNEQFF.

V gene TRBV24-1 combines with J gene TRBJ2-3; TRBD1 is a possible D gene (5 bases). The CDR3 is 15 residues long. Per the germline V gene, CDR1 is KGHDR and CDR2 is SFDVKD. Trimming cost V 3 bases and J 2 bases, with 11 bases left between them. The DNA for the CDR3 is TGTGCCACCAGTGATCAGGGTACAAACACAGATACGCAGTATTTT. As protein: CATSDQGTNTDTQYF.

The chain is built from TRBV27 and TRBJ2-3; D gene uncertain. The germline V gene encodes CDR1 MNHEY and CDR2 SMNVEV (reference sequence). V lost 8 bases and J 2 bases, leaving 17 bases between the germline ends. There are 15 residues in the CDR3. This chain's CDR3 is CASGPWSGDTDTQYF. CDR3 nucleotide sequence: TGTGCCAGCGGACCCTGGAGTGGGGACACAGATACGCAGTATTTT.

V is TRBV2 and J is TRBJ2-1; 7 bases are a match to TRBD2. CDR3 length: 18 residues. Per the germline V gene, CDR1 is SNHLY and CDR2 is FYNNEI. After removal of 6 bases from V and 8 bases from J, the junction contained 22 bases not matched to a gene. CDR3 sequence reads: CASRAFRGGTAGAYEQFF. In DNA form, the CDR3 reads TGTGCCAGCAGGGCCTTTAGGGGAGGCACCGCGGGAGCTTATGAGCAGTTCTTC.